This T cell receptor beta chain is from a study of blood T cell repertoires in COVID-19. Study details: Acute and convalescent COVID-19 samples came from the United States, Italy and Spain.

Data came from immunoSEQ multiplex PCR; TCRdb stores just in-frame clones and leaves some out. Altogether about 330,000 clones are present, 92% being singletons, with the ten largest covering 15% to 20%. This sequence originates from a woman aged 30 to 39 who had recovered from COVID-19. The specimen sequenced was PBMCs or T cells enriched from blood (not recorded which).

Written as DNA, the CDR3 is TGTGCCAGTAGTCCCCGCCAGAAGACCGGGACAGGGGTCATCCGGGGCAATGAGCAGTTCTTC. Translating it yields CASSPRQKTGTGVIRGNEQFF. The J gene is TRBJ2-1, the V gene TRBV19; 10 bases map to TRBD1. CDR3 length: 21 residues. Looked up from germline, CDR1 is LNHDA and CDR2 is SQIVND (reference sequence). Trimming cost V 5 bases and J 6 bases; bases outside gene matches: 25.